One and the same sample provided the 15 T cell receptor beta chains below, sequenced in a study of regulatory T cells in long-lasting Graves disease. Stated time point: newly diagnosed GD, antithyroid drugs for less than 3 months. After RNA was extracted from PBMCs, the TCR library was made from it. CDR3-region Arm-PCR and iRepertoire HTBI primers produced the TCR beta libraries. TCRdb reprocessed the multiplex PCR reads with MiXCR, giving one entry per CDR3 protein. In the table there are about 520,000 distinct CDR3 sequences, 12% of which are singletons. This sample was also put to use in a study of T cells in Graves' hyperthyroidism and ophthalmopathy.

Source: peripheral blood mononuclear cells (PBMCs), taken at new diagnosis, from a patient treated with antithyroid drugs. The receptors were sampled from a woman in her thirties with Graves disease.

There are many counts of this clonotype. This sequence joins TRBV11-3 and TRBJ2-1; 7 bases match TRBD2. The V and J ends lost 5 bases and 10 bases, in that order; junction bases with no gene match: 17. The germline V gene encodes CDR1 SGHNT and CDR2 YENEEA. This CDR3 spans 16 amino acids. CDR3 loop: CASSAGRVWPAGEQFF. The CDR3 DNA sequence: TGTGCCAGCAGCGCGGGGAGGGTATGGCCGGCGGGGGAGCAGTTCTTC.

The sample holds a few counts of this clonotype. This chain joins TRBV30 and TRBJ2-7; 9 bases align to TRBD2. Germline V gives CDR1 GTSNPN, CDR2 SVGIG (reference sequence). The CDR3 sequence is 17 residues long. Trimming at V came to 0 bases and at J to 0 bases, leaving 9 bases not matched to a gene. CDR3 protein: CAWSVASSGKASYEQYF. For the CDR3, the DNA is TGTGCCTGGAGTGTAGCCTCTAGCGGGAAAGCCTCCTACGAGCAGTACTTC. The whole variable domain, filled in from reference TRBV30 and TRBJ2-7, reads SQTIHQWPATLVQPVGSPLSLECTVEGTSNPNLYWYRQAAGRGLQLLFYSVGIGQISSEVPQNLSASRPQDRQFILSSKKLLLSDSGFYLCAWSVASSGKASYEQYFGPGTRLTVT.

The V and J genes are TRBV2 and TRBJ2-7; TRBD2 matches 14 bases. V was pared by 6 bases and J by 2 bases, with 12 bases of the junction left unmatched. The CDR3 has 18 amino acids. The germline CDR1 and CDR2 sequences are SNHLY and FYNNEI. CDR3: CASRLGLAGGHKAYEQYF. The CDR3 nucleotides are TGTGCCAGCAGGCTAGGACTAGCGGGAGGCCACAAAGCCTACGAGCAGTACTTC.

This clonotype was observed many times. The genes are TRBV11-3 and TRBJ2-3; D gene uncertain. Germline V gene lookup returns CDR1 SGHNT and CDR2 YENEEA. The V gene lost 1 base and the J gene lost 2 bases, with 10 bases spanning the gap. CDR3 length equals 15 residues. The DNA of the CDR3 is TGTGCCAGCAGCTTAGGGTTGCCTAACACAGATACGCAGTATTTT. This gives the protein CASSLGLPNTDTQYF.

This clonotype was detected ten times or more. The chain uses TRBV30 and TRBJ2-5; TRBD1 aligns across 11 bases. Germline values: CDR1 GTSNPN, CDR2 SVGIG (reference sequence). The CDR3 extends over 14 amino acids. V dropped 5 bases and J dropped 6; count of bases not matched to a gene: 8. The CDR3 reads CAWAGQGVMKTQYF. DNA of the CDR3: TGTGCCTGGGCGGGACAGGGGGTGATGAAGACCCAGTACTTC.

Details on this clonotype: Just one base apart from a much larger clone, this may be a read error. This chain joins TRBV5-1 and TRBJ2-4; TRBD1 agrees at 8 bases. The J call is doubtful: the DNA matches TRBJ2-1 better. From germline, CDR1 is SGHRS and CDR2 YFSETQ. This CDR3 has 16 amino acids. The CDR3 nucleotides read TGCGCCAGCAGCTTGCCGGACAGGGTGCAGGGCGATGAGCAGTTCTTC. Encoded protein: CASSLPDRVQGDEQFF.

This clonotype has a count of ten or more. The CDR3 region is CASSPRQGWTEAFF. The CDR3 nucleotides read TGTGCCAGTAGTCCCCGACAGGGTTGGACTGAAGCTTTCTTT. The chain combines TRBV19 with TRBJ1-1, with 7 bases identical to TRBD1. The CDR3 is 14 residues long. V lost 5 bases, J lost 5 bases, and 8 bases stayed unmatched. Germline CDR1 reads LNHDA; CDR2 reads SQIVND (reference sequence).

This clonotype was picked up many times. CDR3 region: CASSPRGTALTSTQYF. The CDR3, as DNA: TGTGCCAGCAGCCCTCGGGGGACGGCACTAACCAGCACGCAGTATTTT. V and J are TRBV6-2 or TRBV6-3 and TRBJ2-3; D is possibly TRBD2 (6 bases). Germline CDR1 reads MNHEY; CDR2 reads SVGEGT. CDR3 length: 16 amino acids. The V gene lost 6 bases and the J gene lost 9 bases, with 25 bases spanning the gap.

The chain carries TRBV20-1 and TRBJ2-7, with 9 bases fitting TRBD2. This CDR3 comprises 14 residues. Germline CDR1 and CDR2: DFQATT and SNEGSKA (reference sequence). Trimming cost V 5 bases and J 7 bases; bases outside gene matches: 12. CDR3 bases: TGCAGTGCTCCTGCGCGGGAGGGCCTGAGGGAGCAGTACTTC. It yields the protein CSAPAREGLREQYF.

This clonotype has ten or more counts. V and J are TRBV5-5 and TRBJ1-1; 10 bases line up with TRBD1. Looked up from germline, CDR1 is SGHKS and CDR2 is YYEKEE (reference sequence). There are 16 residues in the CDR3. V was clipped by 4 bases and J by 1 base; unmatched bases: 7. In nucleotides, the CDR3 is TGTGCCAGCAGCCCCCGACAGGGGGCTAGGAACACTGAAGCTTTCTTT. It is translated as CASSPRQGARNTEAFF.

This clonotype showed up many times. The chain uses TRBV11-2 and TRBJ2-1; D gene uncertain. This CDR3 comprises 11 residues. V shed 2 bases and J shed 8 bases, with 4 bases lying between them. The germline gives CDR1 SGHAT, CDR2 FQNNGV. The CDR3 DNA reads TGTGCCAGCAGCTTATCTTATGAGCAGTTCTTC. Translating gives CASSLSYEQFF.

In this sample, this clonotype turned up many times. The chain has TRBV12-3 or TRBV12-4 and TRBJ1-5; no firm D call. CDR3 length: 14 residues. V dropped 7 bases and J dropped 4 bases, with 14 bases sitting between them. CDR3 sequence: CASTSGRMNQPQHF. The CDR3, as DNA: TGTGCCAGCACCTCAGGACGGATGAATCAGCCCCAGCATTTT.

In its sample, this clonotype was seen many times. The gene calls are TRBV2 and TRBJ2-7; 11 nucleotides agree with TRBD1. The CDR3 totals 14 residues. Germline V lookup: CDR1 SNHLY, CDR2 FYNNEI. The trim removed 9 bases at V and 4 bases at J, leaving 8 bases unmatched. CDR3 bases: TGTGCCAGTAGGACCGGGACAGGGGGATACGAGCAGTACTTC. This encodes CASRTGTGGYEQYF.

Regarding this clonotype: Being one base from a much bigger clone, this may be a read error. The rearrangement links TRBV5-6 to TRBJ1-4; D is ambiguous. The germline V gene has CDR1 SGHDT and CDR2 YYEEEE. The V end was cut by 1 base, the J end by 8 bases, with 9 bases between. The CDR3 sequence is 13 residues long. The CDR3 sequence: CASSLFFAEKLFF. Written as DNA, the CDR3 is TGTGCCAGCAGCTTGTTCTTCGCGGAAAAACTGTTTTTT.

V and J are TRBV15 and TRBJ2-5, with 16 bases that match TRBD2. CDR1 LNHNV and CDR2 YYDKDF come from the germline V gene (reference sequence). V was clipped by 2 bases and J by 9 bases; unmatched bases: 3. The CDR3 consists of 15 residues. The chain's CDR3 is CATSRPGLAGGSQYF. The DNA of the CDR3 is TGTGCCACCAGCAGACCGGGACTAGCGGGAGGGTCCCAGTACTTC.